Listed here is a single T cell receptor (beta chain). Its matching antigen is unknown. CD4+ cells were split into CD45RA+ naive and CD45RA-negative memory subsets. This sample is drawn from a study of shared clonotypes between healthy human individuals. Study observations and caveats: The four-donor shared clonotypes exceeded non-shared clonotypes in generation probability, with non-shared ones scoring lower. Across a handful of donors, naive CD4 shared 5% to 5.5%, naive CD8 about 3.2%, memory CD4 roughly 2.5%, memory CD8 0.4% to 0.5%.

V was cut by 1 base and J by 4 bases, with 7 bases left in between. Germline V gene data show CDR1 as SSHAT and CDR2 as FNYEAQ (reference sequence). The CDR3 is 13 residues long. Sequencing was performed with immunoSEQ multiplex PCR; in TCRdb, only in-frame clones are kept and a portion is missing. The sample lists under 200,000 clones, approximately 95% occurring once. This TCR was recovered from a woman aged 25-40 years in good health. The specimen sequenced was naive CD4+ T cells sorted from blood. The sample's subset: CD45RA+ positively selected. This rearrangement joins TRBV7-7 to TRBJ2-5; D remains unclear. CDR3 region: CASSLEGRETQYF. CDR3 coding DNA: TGTGCCAGCAGCTTAGAAGGCAGAGAGACCCAGTACTTC.